Each of the 22 T cell receptor beta chains below was sequenced from the same sample in a study of CD8+ T cells in alopecia areata. cDNA serving as the sequencing template came from extracted, reverse transcribed RNA. Sequencing was performed with immunoSEQ multiplex PCR; in TCRdb, only in-frame clones are kept and a portion is missing. Seen here are 150,000 to 160,000 clones, 40% to 60% observed once, and the top ten hold approximately 20%. Sample: CD8+ T cells sorted from blood, taken at week 0. These receptors all stem from a human donor with alopecia areata.

The chain is built from TRBV2 and TRBJ1-1; the D is unclear. The ends were cut back, 0 bases at V and 8 bases at J, with 10 bases in the middle. The CDR3 has 13 amino acids. Germline V CDR1 and CDR2: SNHLY, FYNNEI. DNA for the CDR3: TGTGCCAGCAGTGAAGCGGGAAGTACCGAAGCTTTCTTT. Residues: CASSEAGSTEAFF.

Here the CDR3 reads CASSNGQGPYEQYF. The CDR3 DNA reads as TGTGCCAGTAGTAACGGACAGGGACCCTACGAGCAGTACTTC. The rearrangement uses TRBV19 and TRBJ2-7, with 8 bases identical to TRBD1. The CDR3 is 14 amino acids. Germline lookup yields CDR1 LNHDA and CDR2 SQIVND (reference sequence). V shed 4 bases and J 2 bases; nucleotides not matched to a gene: 4.

The chain combines TRBV7-9 with TRBJ2-3; D is unresolved. V was cut by 5 bases and J by 2 bases, with 8 bases left in between. This CDR3 comprises 13 residues. The germline CDR1 and CDR2 sequences are SEHNR and FQNEAQ (reference sequence). The CDR3 spells CASSPKTTDTQYF. Here the CDR3 DNA reads TGTGCCAGCAGCCCAAAAACCACAGATACGCAGTATTTT.

The V call is TRBV4-3, the J call TRBJ1-2; maybe TRBD1 (6 bases). The CDR3 is made up of 14 amino acids. The V gene lost 0 bases and the J gene lost 8 bases, with 13 bases spanning the gap. Germline lookup yields CDR1 LGHNA and CDR2 YSLEER. Here the CDR3 reads CASSQDPLQGGYTF. The CDR3 coding sequence is TGCGCCAGCAGCCAAGATCCACTACAGGGCGGCTACACCTTC.

The chain links TRBV13 to TRBJ2-7, with 12 bases lining up with TRBD1. Trimming took 5 bases from V and 7 from J; bases not matched to a gene: 9. Germline V CDR1 and CDR2: PRHDT, FYEKMQ (reference sequence). The CDR3 loop spans 15 amino acids. Here the CDR3 reads CASSPTGTGGEEQYF. The CDR3, as DNA: TGTGCCAGCAGCCCCACCGGGACAGGGGGCGAGGAGCAGTACTTC.

The chain carries TRBV27 and TRBJ1-1; D is perhaps TRBD1 (5 bases). The CDR3 is made up of 11 amino acids. V was cut by 7 bases and J by 9 bases, with 12 bases left in between. Germline values: CDR1 MNHEY, CDR2 SMNVEV (reference sequence). The CDR3 region is CASIKTDKAFF. CDR3 nucleotide sequence: TGTGCCAGCATTAAGACGGACAAAGCTTTCTTT.

The chain links TRBV27 to TRBJ1-6, with D hard to call. Germline loops: CDR1 MNHEY, CDR2 SMNVEV (reference sequence). The CDR3 covers 13 residues. Trimming removed 7 bases at V and 6 bases at J, with 10 bases between. The CDR3 nucleotides read TGTGCCAGCACCCCACACGTTAATTCACCCCTCCACTTT. Its protein product is CASTPHVNSPLHF.

This clone was detected only a few times. The V call is TRBV7-9, the J call TRBJ2-3, with D unclear. Trimming took 5 bases from V and 9 from J, leaving 12 bases between them. The V gene's germline CDR1 is SEHNR and CDR2 FQNEAQ (reference sequence). The CDR3 has 12 amino acids. The CDR3 is CASSPSPQTQYF. The CDR3 DNA reads as TGTGCCAGCAGCCCTTCCCCGCAAACGCAGTATTTT.

The gene calls are TRBV4-1 and TRBJ2-1, with TRBD2 as a possible D gene (6 bases). Germline lookup yields CDR1 MGHRA and CDR2 YSYEKL. There are 14 residues in the CDR3. Trimming cost V 0 bases and J 8 bases, with 11 bases left between them. CDR3 sequence: CASSQDDGGDEQFF. The CDR3 nucleotides are TGCGCCAGCAGCCAAGATGATGGAGGGGATGAGCAGTTCTTC.

This clone has only one observation. The rearrangement links TRBV9 to TRBJ2-7, with D perhaps matching TRBD1 (6 bases). Trimming pared 0 bases from V and 0 bases from J, leaving 7 bases between. This CDR3 has 14 residues. Per the germline V gene, CDR1 is SGDLS and CDR2 is YYNGEE. CDR3 sequence reads: CASSVEDSSYEQYF. CDR3 nucleotide sequence: TGTGCCAGCAGCGTAGAGGACAGCTCCTACGAGCAGTACTTC.

The chain recombines TRBV4-3 with TRBJ2-6; unclear D gene. The CDR3 runs 14 residues. The V end was cut by 3 bases, the J end by 0 bases, with 3 bases between. CDR1 is LGHNA and CDR2 is YSLEER in the germline V gene. The CDR3 coding sequence is TGCGCCAGCAGCCATCTCTCTGGGGCCAACGTCCTGACTTTC. Translation gives CASSHLSGANVLTF.

A word on this clone: At one boundary the junction diverges from the germline segment, which might be a read error. CDR3 bases: TGCGCCAGCAGCCAATGGACGGAGACACCCCTCCACTTT. Protein sequence: CASSQWTETPLHF. The V and J genes are TRBV5-4 and TRBJ1-6; D remains ambiguous. The CDR3 runs 13 residues. Germline V gene lookup returns CDR1 SGHNT and CDR2 YYREEE (reference sequence).

This chain connects TRBV18 to TRBJ2-1; 9 positions agree with TRBD2. CDR1 is KGHSH, CDR2 LQKENI, per germline. The CDR3 sequence is 16 residues long. Trimming at V came to 3 bases and at J to 6 bases, leaving 9 bases not matched to a gene. The CDR3 spells CASSPSGLAIVNEQFF. As DNA, the CDR3 is TGTGCCAGCTCACCGTCAGGACTAGCGATAGTCAATGAGCAGTTCTTC.

The chain links TRBV13 to TRBJ2-7, with 10 bases aligning to TRBD2. The V gene end was trimmed by 0 bases and the J gene end by 3 bases; junction bases not matched to a gene: 2. Per the germline V gene, CDR1 is PRHDT and CDR2 is FYEKMQ (reference sequence). This CDR3 region has 15 residues. The DNA of the CDR3 is TGTGCCAGCAGCTTAGGGGCTAGCGGGGGCTACGAGCAGTACTTC. It translates to CASSLGASGGYEQYF.

The rearrangement links TRBV29-1 to TRBJ1-2; perhaps TRBD1 as D (5 bases). The V and J ends lost 1 base and 2 bases respectively, with 8 bases between them. CDR3 length: 13 amino acids. CDR1 SQVTM and CDR2 ANQGSEA come from the germline V gene. The CDR3 sequence: CSVEGGPNYGYTF. The CDR3 DNA sequence: TGCAGCGTTGAAGGGGGACCAAACTATGGCTACACCTTC.

The V gene is TRBV30, the J gene TRBJ2-3, with D perhaps TRBD2 (5 bases). Trimming removed 2 bases from V and 2 bases from J, with 11 bases in between. The CDR3 contains 14 residues. Looked up from germline, CDR1 is GTSNPN and CDR2 is SVGIG (reference sequence). The CDR3 nucleotides read TGTGCCTGGAGTCAAAGCGGACTCACAGATACGCAGTATTTT. Translating gives CAWSQSGLTDTQYF.

This clone was counted a few times. The gene calls are TRBV4-3 and TRBJ1-5; D call uncertain. Germline loops: CDR1 LGHNA, CDR2 YSLEER. This CDR3 comprises 16 residues. V lost 0 bases and J 7 bases, leaving 16 bases between the germline ends. In nucleotides, the CDR3 is TGCGCCAGCAGCCAAGATCCTTACGGAACGGTGCAGCCCCAGCATTTT. Residues: CASSQDPYGTVQPQHF.

The chain employs TRBV6-1 and TRBJ1-2, with D possibly TRBD1 on 6 matching bases. V was shortened by 6 bases and J by 5 bases, with 10 bases between the two germline ends. The CDR3 is 12 amino acids. Germline CDR1 is MNHNS and CDR2 is SASEGT. CDR3 residues: CASRPQGYGYTF. The CDR3 coding sequence is TGTGCCAGCAGACCTCAGGGGTATGGCTACACCTTC.

CDR3 in DNA: TGTGCCAGCAGCCCACCCCGACCCGCAAGGGATAACATTCAGTACTTC. Its translation is CASSPPRPARDNIQYF. The chain has TRBV11-2 and TRBJ2-4, with unresolved D. This CDR3 has 16 amino acids. Germline CDR1 SGHAT, CDR2 FQNNGV. V shed 5 bases and J shed 7 bases, with 21 bases lying between them.

V and J are TRBV30 and TRBJ2-7; D call uncertain. Trimming took off 0 bases at V and 0 bases at J, with 9 bases between the two ends. From germline, CDR1 is GTSNPN and CDR2 SVGIG (reference sequence). The CDR3 sequence is 14 residues long. CDR3 region: CAWSVGPVSYEQYF. CDR3 bases: TGTGCCTGGAGTGTAGGGCCGGTCTCCTACGAGCAGTACTTC.

The chain links TRBV29-1 to TRBJ2-3, with D possibly matching TRBD1 (6 bases). This CDR3 contains 17 residues. Germline V gives CDR1 SQVTM, CDR2 ANQGSEA. V lost 1 base and J lost 4, with 21 bases in between. CDR3 DNA sequence: TGCAGCGTTGAAGGGGCTGCTACAGGGTTGTGGGCAGATACGCAGTATTTT. Its translation is CSVEGAATGLWADTQYF.

Here the CDR3 reads CAWRSPDNYGYTF. The DNA for the CDR3 is TGTGCCTGGAGGTCTCCAGATAACTATGGCTACACCTTC. The rearrangement joins TRBV30 to TRBJ1-2; no clear D gene. V was cut by 3 bases and J by 1 base, with 9 bases left in between. The CDR3 sequence is 13 residues long. In germline, CDR1 is GTSNPN, CDR2 SVGIG (reference sequence).